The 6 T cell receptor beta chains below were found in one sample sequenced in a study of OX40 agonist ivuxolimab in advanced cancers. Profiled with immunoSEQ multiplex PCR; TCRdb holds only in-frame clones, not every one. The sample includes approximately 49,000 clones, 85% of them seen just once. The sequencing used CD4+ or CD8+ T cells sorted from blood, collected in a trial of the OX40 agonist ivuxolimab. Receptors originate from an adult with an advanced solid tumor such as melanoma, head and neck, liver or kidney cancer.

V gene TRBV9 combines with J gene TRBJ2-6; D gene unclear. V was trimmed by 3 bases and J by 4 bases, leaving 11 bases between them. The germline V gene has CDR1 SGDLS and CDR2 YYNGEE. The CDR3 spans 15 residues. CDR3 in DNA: TGTGCCAGCAGCGGAATGGCTAGAGGGGCCAACGTCCTGACTTTC. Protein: CASSGMARGANVLTF.

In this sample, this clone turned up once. The DNA for the CDR3 is TGTGCCAGCAGCGACAGGACTAATGAAAAACTGTTTTTT. Its translation: CASSDRTNEKLFF. The chain employs TRBV7-9 and TRBJ1-4; D perhaps matches TRBD1 (6 bases). Trimming removed 5 bases at V and 2 bases at J, with 6 bases between. The CDR3 contains 13 residues. The V gene's germline CDR1 is SEHNR and CDR2 FQNEAQ (reference sequence).

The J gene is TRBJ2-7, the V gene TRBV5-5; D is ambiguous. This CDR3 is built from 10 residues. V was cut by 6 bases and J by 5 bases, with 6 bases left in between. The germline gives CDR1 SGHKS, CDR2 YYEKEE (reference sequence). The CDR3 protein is CASMDHEQYF. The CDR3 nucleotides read TGTGCCAGCATGGACCACGAGCAGTACTTC.

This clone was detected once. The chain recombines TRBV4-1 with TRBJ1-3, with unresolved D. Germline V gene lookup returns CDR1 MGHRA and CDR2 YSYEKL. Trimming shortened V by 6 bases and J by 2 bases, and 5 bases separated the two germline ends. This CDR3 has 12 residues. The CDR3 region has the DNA TGCGCCAGCAGAGGAGCTGGAAACACCATATATTTT. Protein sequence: CASRGAGNTIYF.

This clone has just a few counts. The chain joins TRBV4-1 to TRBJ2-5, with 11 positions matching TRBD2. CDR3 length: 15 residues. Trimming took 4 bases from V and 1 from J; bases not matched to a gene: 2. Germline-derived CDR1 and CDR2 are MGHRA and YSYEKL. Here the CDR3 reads CASSRSGGAQETQYF. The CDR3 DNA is TGCGCCAGCAGCCGTAGCGGGGGGGCCCAAGAGACCCAGTACTTC.

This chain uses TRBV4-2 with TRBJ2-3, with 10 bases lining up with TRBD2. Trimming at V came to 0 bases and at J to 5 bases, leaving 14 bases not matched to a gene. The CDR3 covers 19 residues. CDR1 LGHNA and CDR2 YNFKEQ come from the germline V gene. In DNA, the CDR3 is TGTGCCAGCAGCCAAGACGGGGCTAGCGGGGGCCCCGGAGAAGATACGCAGTATTTT. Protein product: CASSQDGASGGPGEDTQYF.